These 13 T cell receptor beta chains came from one sample sequenced in a study of OX40 agonist ivuxolimab in advanced cancers. Produced via immunoSEQ multiplex PCR; TCRdb's table is partial and in-frame only. Counted here are roughly 79,000 clones, about 90% occurring once; the ten biggest clones make up 1.5% to 2%. The sequences come from CD4+ or CD8+ T cells sorted from blood, collected in a trial of the OX40 agonist ivuxolimab. These receptors were obtained from an adult with an advanced solid tumor such as melanoma, head and neck, liver or kidney cancer.

The chain is built from TRBV5-1 and TRBJ2-3; 7 nucleotides line up with TRBD1. The CDR3 has 15 amino acids. The V segment lost 0 bases and the J segment 1 base; nucleotides outside the gene matches: 2. Germline CDR1 is SGHRS and CDR2 is YFSETQ. The CDR3 DNA follows: TGCGCCAGCAGCTTGGCAACAGGGGGCACAGATACGCAGTATTTT. Protein product: CASSLATGGTDTQYF.

The chain couples TRBV29-1 to TRBJ1-1; D uncertain. Trimming pared 6 bases from V and 1 base from J, leaving 15 bases between. This CDR3 has 14 residues. Germline CDR1 is SQVTM and CDR2 is ANQGSEA. DNA of the CDR3: TGCAGCGTCTATTCTGGAGGGAGGAACACTGAAGCTTTCTTT. Amino acid sequence: CSVYSGGRNTEAFF.

J is TRBJ2-3 and V is TRBV5-8; either TRBD1 or TRBD2 may fit D (5 bases each). This CDR3 has 12 residues. CDR1 SGHTS and CDR2 YDEGEE come from the germline V gene. The CDR3 DNA is TGTGTATCTAGCAGGGGCACAGATACGCAGTATTTT. Its protein product is CVSSRGTDTQYF.

The rearrangement uses TRBV5-1 and TRBJ2-2, with D perhaps matching TRBD2 (6 bases). V was pared by 5 bases and J by 4 bases, with 12 bases between. Per the germline V gene, CDR1 is SGHRS and CDR2 is YFSETQ. The CDR3 is 14 residues long. CDR3 amino acids: CASSSTAGTGELFF. CDR3 bases: TGCGCCAGCAGTTCTACAGCGGGCACCGGGGAGCTGTTTTTT.

This clone turned up a few times. The chain uses TRBV19 and TRBJ1-2; possibly TRBD1 for D (6 bases). Trimming left V 5 bases short and J 8 bases short, with 21 bases between. The CDR3 runs to 15 residues. Germline V gene lookup returns CDR1 LNHDA and CDR2 SQIVND (reference sequence). The CDR3 loop is CASSSDRNRERGYTF. CDR3 nucleotides: TGTGCCAGTAGTTCAGATCGAAACAGGGAACGGGGCTACACCTTC.

J is TRBJ1-2 and V is TRBV6-1; a weak D match, TRBD1 (6 bases). The CDR3 is 15 amino acids. Looked up from germline, CDR1 is MNHNS and CDR2 is SASEGT. V lost 2 bases and J 8 bases, leaving 18 bases between the germline ends. CDR3 protein: CASSEREGTIRGYTF. CDR3 DNA sequence: TGTGCCAGCAGTGAAAGGGAGGGGACAATCCGGGGCTACACCTTC.

The rearrangement uses TRBV11-2 and TRBJ1-2; D gene unclear. This CDR3 has 17 amino acids. Germline CDR1 reads SGHAT; CDR2 reads FQNNGV. V was pared by 3 bases and J by 0 bases, with 17 bases between. The CDR3 sequence is CASSFLFPGRANYGYTF. The CDR3 DNA reads TGTGCCAGCAGCTTCCTCTTCCCGGGGAGGGCTAACTATGGCTACACCTTC.

The chain uses TRBV18 and TRBJ2-7, with D possibly called TRBD1 or TRBD2 (5 bases each). Germline assignment: CDR1 KGHSH and CDR2 LQKENI. CDR3 size: 13 residues. Trimming left V 6 bases short and J 6 bases short, with 15 bases between. CDR3: CASSTGPSPEQYF. The CDR3 nucleotides read TGTGCCAGCTCCACGGGACCCTCCCCCGAGCAGTACTTC.

The chain links TRBV28 to TRBJ1-1; the D is unclear. The ends were cut back, 6 bases at V and 3 bases at J, with 8 bases in the middle. There are 12 residues in the CDR3. The V gene's germline CDR1 is MDHEN and CDR2 SYDVKM. CDR3 DNA: TGTGCCAGCAGCACAAGATACACTGAAGCTTTCTTT. It encodes CASSTRYTEAFF.

This chain joins TRBV19 and TRBJ2-7; possible D gene TRBD1, 6 bases. The CDR3 length is 15 residues. Per germline, CDR1 LNHDA and CDR2 SQIVND (reference sequence). Trimming cost V 9 bases and J 6 bases, with 24 bases left between them. For the CDR3, the DNA is TGTGCCAGCGCCGGGACACACATGTATTCGGGCGAGCAGTACTTC. Its translation: CASAGTHMYSGEQYF.

The gene calls are TRBV6-1 and TRBJ2-2; 7 bases agree with TRBD1. Looked up from germline, CDR1 is MNHNS and CDR2 is SASEGT. V was pared by 3 bases and J by 2 bases, with 6 bases of the junction left unmatched. This CDR3 has 16 residues. The CDR3 coding sequence is TGTGCCAGCAGTGACAGGGGGTCGGTAAACACCGGGGAGCTGTTTTTT. Amino acid sequence: CASSDRGSVNTGELFF.

The genes are TRBV4-1 and TRBJ1-1; no firm D call. This CDR3 comprises 15 residues. V dropped 1 base and J dropped 0 bases, with 9 bases sitting between them. Germline lookup yields CDR1 MGHRA and CDR2 YSYEKL. The CDR3 sequence is CASSQASGMNTEAFF. DNA for the CDR3: TGCGCCAGCAGCCAAGCCTCCGGAATGAACACTGAAGCTTTCTTT.

V gene TRBV6-1 combines with J gene TRBJ2-5, with no clear D. Germline-derived CDR1 and CDR2 are MNHNS and SASEGT. This CDR3 has 14 residues. V was pared by 4 bases and J by 4 bases, with 13 bases between. The CDR3 nucleotides read TGTGCCAGCAGTGCATTAGGAGTCGGAGAGACCCAGTACTTC. Translating gives CASSALGVGETQYF.